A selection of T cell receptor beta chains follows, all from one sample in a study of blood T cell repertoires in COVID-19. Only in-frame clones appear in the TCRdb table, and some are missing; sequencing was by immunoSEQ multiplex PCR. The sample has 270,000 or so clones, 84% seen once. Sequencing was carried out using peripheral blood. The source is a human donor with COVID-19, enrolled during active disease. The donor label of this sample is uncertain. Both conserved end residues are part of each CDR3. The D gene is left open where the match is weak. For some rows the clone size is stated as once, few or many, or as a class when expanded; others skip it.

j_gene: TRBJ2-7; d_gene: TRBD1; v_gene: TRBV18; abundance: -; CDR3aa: CASSRDRMNYEQYF; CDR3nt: TGTGCCAGCTCCCGGGACAGGATGAACTACGAGCAGTACTTC
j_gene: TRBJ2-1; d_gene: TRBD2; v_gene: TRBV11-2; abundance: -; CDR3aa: CASSFQGTSGSSSYNEQFF; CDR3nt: TGTGCCAGCAGCTTTCAAGGGACTAGCGGGAGCAGCTCCTACAATGAGCAGTTCTTC
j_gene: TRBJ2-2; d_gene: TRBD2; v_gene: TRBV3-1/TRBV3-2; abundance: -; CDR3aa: CASSQDRTSGSWELFF; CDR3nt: TGTGCCAGCAGCCAAGATCGTACTAGCGGGTCCTGGGAGCTGTTTTTT
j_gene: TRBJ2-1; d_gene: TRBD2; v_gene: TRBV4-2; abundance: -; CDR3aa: CASSQDLGVAGANEQFF; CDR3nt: TGTGCCAGCAGCCAAGATCTCGGGGTGGCGGGAGCCAATGAGCAGTTCTTC
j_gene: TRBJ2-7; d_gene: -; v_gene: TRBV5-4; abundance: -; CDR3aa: CASSLDNREQYF; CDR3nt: TGTGCCAGCAGCTTGGACAATCGCGAGCAGTACTTC
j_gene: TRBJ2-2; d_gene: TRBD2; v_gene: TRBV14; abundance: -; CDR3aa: CASSQEVRASGLDTGELFF; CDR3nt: TGTGCCAGCAGCCAAGAAGTACGGGCTAGCGGGTTGGACACCGGGGAGCTGTTTTTT
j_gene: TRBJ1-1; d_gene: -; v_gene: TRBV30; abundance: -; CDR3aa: CAWSVVRGSTEAFF; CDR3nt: TGTGCCTGGAGTGTCGTTAGGGGAAGCACTGAAGCTTTCTTT
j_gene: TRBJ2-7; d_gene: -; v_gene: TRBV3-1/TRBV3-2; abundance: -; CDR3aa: CASSQGPGDVPYEQYF; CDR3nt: TGTGCCAGCAGCCAAGGTCCCGGAGATGTGCCCTACGAGCAGTACTTC
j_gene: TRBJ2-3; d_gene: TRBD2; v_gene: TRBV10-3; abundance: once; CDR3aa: CASSGTSGRVDTQYF; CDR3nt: TGTGCCTCATCCGGGACTAGCGGGAGGGTAGATACGCAGTATTTT
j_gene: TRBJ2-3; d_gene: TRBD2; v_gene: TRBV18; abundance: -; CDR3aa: CASSPGRGETDTQYF; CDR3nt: TGTGCCAGCTCACCGGGTCGGGGGGAAACAGATACGCAGTATTTT
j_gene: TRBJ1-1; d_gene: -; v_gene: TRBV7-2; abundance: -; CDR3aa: CASSLMGQGNTEAFF; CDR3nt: TGTGCCAGCAGCTTAATGGGTCAGGGGAACACTGAAGCTTTCTTT
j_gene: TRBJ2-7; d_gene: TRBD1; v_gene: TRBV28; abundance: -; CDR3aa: CASSPTRTGVDEQYF; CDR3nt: TGTGCCAGCAGTCCAACCCGGACAGGGGTTGACGAGCAGTACTTC
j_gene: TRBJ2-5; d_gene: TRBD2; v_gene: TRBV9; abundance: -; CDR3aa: CASSGLGGSGSEEETQYF; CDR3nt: TGTGCCAGCAGCGGCTTAGGTGGAAGCGGGAGTGAAGAAGAGACCCAGTACTTC
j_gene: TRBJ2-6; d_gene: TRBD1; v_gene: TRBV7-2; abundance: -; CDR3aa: CASSLAGGAGANVLTF; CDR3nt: TGTGCCAGCAGCCTCGCAGGGGGCGCTGGGGCCAACGTCCTGACTTTC
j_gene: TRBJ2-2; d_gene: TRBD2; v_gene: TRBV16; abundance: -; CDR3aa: CASSQSVVAGVHGELFF; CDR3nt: TGTGCCAGCAGCCAATCTGTAGTAGCGGGAGTTCACGGGGAGCTGTTTTTT
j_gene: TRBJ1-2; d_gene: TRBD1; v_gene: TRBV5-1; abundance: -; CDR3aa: CASSLTGADGYTF; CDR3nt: TGCGCCAGCAGCTTGACAGGGGCGGATGGCTACACCTTC